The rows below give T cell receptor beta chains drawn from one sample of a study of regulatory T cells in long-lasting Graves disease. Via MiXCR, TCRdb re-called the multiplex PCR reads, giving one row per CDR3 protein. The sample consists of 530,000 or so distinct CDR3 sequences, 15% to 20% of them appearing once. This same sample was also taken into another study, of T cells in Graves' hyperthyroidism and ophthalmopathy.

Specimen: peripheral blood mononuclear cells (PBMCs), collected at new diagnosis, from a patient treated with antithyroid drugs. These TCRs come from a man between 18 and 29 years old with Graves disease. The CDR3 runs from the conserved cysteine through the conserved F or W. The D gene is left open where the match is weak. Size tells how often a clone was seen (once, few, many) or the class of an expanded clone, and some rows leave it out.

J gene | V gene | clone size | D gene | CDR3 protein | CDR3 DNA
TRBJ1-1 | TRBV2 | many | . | CASRGLYTEAFF | TGTGCCAGCAGGGGACTTTACACTGAAGCTTTCTTT
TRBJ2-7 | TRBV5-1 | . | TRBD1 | CASSLTTGNYEQYF | TGCGCCAGCAGCCTAACGACAGGGAACTACGAGCAGTACTTC
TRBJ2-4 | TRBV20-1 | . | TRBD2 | CSAGPGVREGRAKNIQYF | TGCAGTGCTGGCCCCGGAGTACGGGAGGGCCGAGCCAAAAACATTCAGTACTTC
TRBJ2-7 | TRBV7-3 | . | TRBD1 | CASSLTGGARNEQYF | TGTGCCAGCAGCCTCACAGGGGGCGCGAGGAACGAGCAGTACTTC
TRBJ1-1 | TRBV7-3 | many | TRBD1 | CASSPSRDSWNTEAFF | TGTGCCAGCAGCCCAAGTCGGGACAGCTGGAACACTGAAGCTTTCTTT
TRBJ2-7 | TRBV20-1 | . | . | CSATGKGDYEQYF | TGCAGTGCTACAGGGAAAGGGGACTACGAGCAGTACTTC
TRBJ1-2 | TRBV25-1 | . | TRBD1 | CASSEHGTGAHGYTF | TGTGCCAGCAGTGAACACGGGACAGGGGCCCATGGCTACACCTTC
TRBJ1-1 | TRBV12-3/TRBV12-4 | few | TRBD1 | CASSLGDSYTEAFF | TGTGCCAGCAGTTTGGGGGACAGTTACACTGAAGCTTTCTTT
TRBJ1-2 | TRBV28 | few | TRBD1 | CASSLNAAGGASYYGYTF | TGTGCCAGCAGTTTAAACGCGGCAGGGGGTGCCTCATACTATGGCTACACCTTC
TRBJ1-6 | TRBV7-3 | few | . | CASSHVVGVREDSYNSPLHF | TGTGCCAGCAGCCATGTGGTGGGGGTGCGGGAAGACTCCTATAATTCACCCCTCCACTTT
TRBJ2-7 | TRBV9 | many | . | CASSVGTSSSYEQYF | TGTGCCAGCAGCGTAGGTACATCCAGCTCCTACGAGCAGTACTTC
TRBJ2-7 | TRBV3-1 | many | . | CASSPSAPGTASSYEQYF | TGTGCCAGCAGCCCATCGGCGCCCGGGACTGCAAGCTCCTACGAGCAGTACTTC
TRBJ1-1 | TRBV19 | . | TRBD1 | CASSISAGDSHGKAFF | TGTGCCAGTAGTATATCAGCTGGGGACAGCCATGGGAAGGCTTTCTTT
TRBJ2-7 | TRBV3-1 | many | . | CASSQAGASYEQYF | TGTGCCAGCAGCCAAGCGGGAGCATCCTACGAGCAGTACTTC
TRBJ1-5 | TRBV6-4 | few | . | CASSGHRQGRNQPQHF | TGTGCCAGCAGTGGACACCGTCAGGGTCGCAATCAGCCCCAGCATTTT
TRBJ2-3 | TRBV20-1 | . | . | CSAGPTDYYTDTQYF | TGCAGTGCTGGACCGACAGATTATTACACAGATACGCAGTATTTT
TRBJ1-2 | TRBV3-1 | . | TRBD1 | CASSQELQGTNYGYTF | TGTGCCAGCAGCCAAGAGCTACAGGGGACTAACTATGGCTACACCTTC
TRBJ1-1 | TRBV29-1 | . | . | CSGSYFGGRAEAFF | TGCAGCGGATCCTACTTTGGCGGCAGAGCTGAAGCTTTCTTT
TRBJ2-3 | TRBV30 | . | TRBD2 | CAWRGRGTDTQYF | TGTGCCTGGAGGGGGAGGGGCACAGATACGCAGTATTTT
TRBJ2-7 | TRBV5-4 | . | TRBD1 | CASSPTRDRGYEQYF | TGTGCCAGCAGCCCCACTCGGGACAGGGGTTACGAGCAGTACTTC
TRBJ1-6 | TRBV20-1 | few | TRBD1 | CSARRQGFSPLHF | TGCAGTGCTAGAAGACAGGGGTTTTCACCCCTCCACTTT
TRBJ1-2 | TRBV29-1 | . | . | CSVGTNYGYTF | TGCAGCGTTGGAACCAACTATGGCTACACCTTC
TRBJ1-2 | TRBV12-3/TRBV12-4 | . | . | CASSDQVDYGYTF | TGTGCCAGCAGTGATCAGGTCGACTATGGCTACACCTTC
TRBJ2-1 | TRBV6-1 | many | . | CASRSMGRLNEQFF | TGTGCCAGCAGATCAATGGGACGTCTCAATGAGCAGTTCTTC
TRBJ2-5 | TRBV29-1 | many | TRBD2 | CSVEAGGLGETQYF | TGCAGCGTTGAAGCCGGGGGACTAGGGGAGACCCAGTACTTC
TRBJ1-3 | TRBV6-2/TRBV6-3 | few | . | CASSLGEDSSGNTIYF | TGTGCCAGCAGTTTAGGAGAGGATAGCTCTGGAAACACCATATATTTT
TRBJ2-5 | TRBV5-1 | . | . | CASGGLTTETQYF | TGCGCCAGCGGGGGACTGACAACAGAGACCCAGTACTTC
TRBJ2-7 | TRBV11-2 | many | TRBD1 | CASRGQDNYEQYF | TGTGCCAGCAGGGGACAGGACAACTACGAGCAGTACTTC
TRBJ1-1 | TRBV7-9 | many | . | CASRDRQNTEAFF | TGTGCCAGCAGGGACAGACAGAACACTGAAGCTTTCTTT
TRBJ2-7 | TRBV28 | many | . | CASSLRWGTYEQYF | TGTGCCAGCAGTCTCCGGTGGGGCACCTACGAGCAGTACTTC
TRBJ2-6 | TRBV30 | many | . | CAWESQGSGANVLTF | TGTGCCTGGGAGTCACAGGGCTCTGGGGCCAACGTCCTGACTTTC
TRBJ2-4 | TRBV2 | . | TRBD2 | CASSGAGEGFQYF | TGTGCCAGCAGTGGGGCTGGGGAGGGGTTTCAGTACTTC